The sequence of this T cell receptor (beta chain) was determined in a study of beta chain features in type 1 diabetes. Regarding the study as a whole: In the patient group, naive, central memory and Treg TCRB repertoires seemed more alike than in the healthy donor group. Patients with Type 1 diabetes showed moderately but significantly shorter TCRB CDR3s in all four CD4+ subsets.

The entirety of the isolated RNA underwent reverse transcription, so expressed TCRB transcripts were sequenced. Generated by immunoSEQ multiplex PCR, the TCRdb table keeps only in-frame clones and is missing some. The data show some 350,000 clones, about 14% seen once. Of note for this clone: As yet, its antigen is unknown.

The germline V and J ends were trimmed by 4 bases and 2 bases, with 17 bases remaining between them. The CDR3 is 16 amino acids. Germline values: CDR1 SGHNT, CDR2 YYREEE (reference sequence). Sample: naive CD4+ T cells from blood. The receptor comes from a woman in her late teens or twenties with type 1 diabetes. The V call is TRBV5-4, the J call TRBJ2-3, with D perhaps matching TRBD1 (6 bases). The CDR3 region is CASSDRPQGTTDTQYF. The CDR3 DNA sequence: TGTGCCAGCAGCGATCGCCCCCAGGGGACCACAGATACGCAGTATTTT.